This entry is about one T cell receptor (beta chain). What it binds is not known. Assay: immunoSEQ multiplex PCR; the TCRdb copy retains only in-frame clones and omits some. The sample includes 2,500,000 or so clones, around nine tenths seen only once; the top ten take roughly 0.13%. The CDR3 contains 13 residues. Germline CDR1 reads LNHNV; CDR2 reads YYDKDF (reference sequence). J was trimmed by 0 bases and V by 8 bases; bases with no gene match: 2. This sample is drawn from a study of shared clonotypes between healthy human individuals. General study points: A reduction in generation probabilities was seen for non-shared clonotypes relative to those shared by all four donors. Donors were few, which limited the genetic and exposure-history diversity represented.

The sequence derives from a man between 18 and 29 years old in good health. The genes are TRBV15 and TRBJ2-7; 9 bases are a match to TRBD1. The sequencing input was naive CD4+ T cells sorted from blood. The subset: CD45RA+ positively selected. CDR3 nucleotide sequence: TGTGCCACCGGGACAGGGAGCTCCTACGAGCAGTACTTC. Protein: CATGTGSSYEQYF.